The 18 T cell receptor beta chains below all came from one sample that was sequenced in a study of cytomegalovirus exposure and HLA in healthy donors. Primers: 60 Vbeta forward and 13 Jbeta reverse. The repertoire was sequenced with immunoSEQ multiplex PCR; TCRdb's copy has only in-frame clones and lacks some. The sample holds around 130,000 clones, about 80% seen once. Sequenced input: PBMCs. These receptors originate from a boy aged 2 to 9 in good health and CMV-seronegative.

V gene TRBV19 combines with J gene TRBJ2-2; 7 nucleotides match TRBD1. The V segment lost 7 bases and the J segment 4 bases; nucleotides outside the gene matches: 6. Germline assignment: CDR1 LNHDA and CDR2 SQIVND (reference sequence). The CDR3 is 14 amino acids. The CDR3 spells CASTDGQVTGELFF. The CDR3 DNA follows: TGTGCCAGTACCGATGGACAGGTCACCGGGGAGCTGTTTTTT. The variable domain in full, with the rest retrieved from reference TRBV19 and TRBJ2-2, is DGGITQSPKYLFRKEGQNVTLSCEQNLNHDAMYWYRQDPGQGLRLIYYSQIVNDFQKGDIAEGYSVSREKKESFPLTVTSAQKNPTAFYLCASTDGQVTGELFFGEGSRLTVL.

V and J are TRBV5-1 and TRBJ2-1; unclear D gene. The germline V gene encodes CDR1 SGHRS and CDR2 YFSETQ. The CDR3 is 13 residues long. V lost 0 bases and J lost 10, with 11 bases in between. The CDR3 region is CASSLDLSGEQFF. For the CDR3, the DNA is TGCGCCAGCAGCTTGGATCTGTCAGGCGAGCAGTTCTTC. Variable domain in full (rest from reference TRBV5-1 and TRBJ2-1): KAGVTQTPRYLIKTRGQQVTLSCSPISGHRSVSWYQQTPGQGLQFLFEYFSETQRNKGNFPGRFSGRQFSNSRSEMNVSTLELGDSALYLCASSLDLSGEQFFGPGTRLTVL.

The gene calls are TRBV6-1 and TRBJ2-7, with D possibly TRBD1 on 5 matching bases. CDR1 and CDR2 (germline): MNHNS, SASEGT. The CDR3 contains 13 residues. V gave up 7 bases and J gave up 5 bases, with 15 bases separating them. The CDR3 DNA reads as TGTGCCAGCACCCACGGCAGGGCCCACGAGCAGTACGTC. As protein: CASTHGRAHEQYV.

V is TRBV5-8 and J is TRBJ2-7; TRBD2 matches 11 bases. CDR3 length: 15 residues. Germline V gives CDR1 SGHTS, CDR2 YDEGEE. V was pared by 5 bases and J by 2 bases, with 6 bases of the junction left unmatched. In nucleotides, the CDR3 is TGTGCCAGCAGACGGACTAGCGGGCCCACCTACGAGCAGTACGTC. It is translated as CASRRTSGPTYEQYV.

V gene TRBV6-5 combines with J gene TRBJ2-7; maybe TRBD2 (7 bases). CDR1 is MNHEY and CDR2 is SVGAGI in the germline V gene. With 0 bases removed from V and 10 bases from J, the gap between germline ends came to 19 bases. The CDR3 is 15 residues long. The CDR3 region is CASSYSREGGTPQYF. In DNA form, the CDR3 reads TGTGCCAGCAGTTACTCGAGAGAGGGGGGGACGCCCCAGTACTTC.

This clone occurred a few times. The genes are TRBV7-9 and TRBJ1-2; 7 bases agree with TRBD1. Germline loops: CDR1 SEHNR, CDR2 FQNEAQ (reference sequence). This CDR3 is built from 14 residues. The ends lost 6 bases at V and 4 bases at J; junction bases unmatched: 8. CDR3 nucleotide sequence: TGTGCCAGCAGTCTAACGGGACAGCTCTATGGCTACACCTTC. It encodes CASSLTGQLYGYTF.

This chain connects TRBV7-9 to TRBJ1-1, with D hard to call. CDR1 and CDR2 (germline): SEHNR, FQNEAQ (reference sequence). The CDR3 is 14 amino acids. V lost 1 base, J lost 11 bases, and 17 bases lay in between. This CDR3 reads CASSLGEGTGSAFF. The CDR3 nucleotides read TGTGCCAGCAGCTTAGGGGAGGGCACGGGTTCGGCTTTCTTT.

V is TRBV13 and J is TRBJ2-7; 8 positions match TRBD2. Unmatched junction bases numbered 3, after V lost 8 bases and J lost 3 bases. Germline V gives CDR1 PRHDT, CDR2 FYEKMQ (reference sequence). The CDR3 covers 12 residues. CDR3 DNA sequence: TGTGCCAGCGGAGCGGGGGTCTACGAGCAGTACTTC. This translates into CASGAGVYEQYF.

DNA for the CDR3: TGCAGCGTTGGACAGGGGACTAAAAATGAAAAACTGTTTTTT. The encoded protein is CSVGQGTKNEKLFF. This sequence joins TRBV29-1 and TRBJ1-4; 8 bases fit TRBD1. Germline V gene data show CDR1 as SQVTM and CDR2 as ANQGSEA. The V gene end was trimmed by 4 bases and the J gene end by 5 bases; junction bases not matched to a gene: 6. The CDR3 runs to 14 residues.

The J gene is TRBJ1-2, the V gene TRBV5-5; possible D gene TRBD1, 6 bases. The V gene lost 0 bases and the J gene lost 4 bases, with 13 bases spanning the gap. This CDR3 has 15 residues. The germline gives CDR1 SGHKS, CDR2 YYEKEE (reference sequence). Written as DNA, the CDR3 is TGTGCCAGCAGCTTGGAGCAGGGGACTACCTATGGCTACACCTTC. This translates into CASSLEQGTTYGYTF.

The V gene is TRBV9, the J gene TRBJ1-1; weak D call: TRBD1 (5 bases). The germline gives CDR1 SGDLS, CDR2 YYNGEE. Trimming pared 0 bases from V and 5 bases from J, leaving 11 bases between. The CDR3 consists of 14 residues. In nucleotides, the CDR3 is TGTGCCAGCAGCGTAGAGGGGTTCGGGACTGAAGCTTTCTTT. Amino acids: CASSVEGFGTEAFF.

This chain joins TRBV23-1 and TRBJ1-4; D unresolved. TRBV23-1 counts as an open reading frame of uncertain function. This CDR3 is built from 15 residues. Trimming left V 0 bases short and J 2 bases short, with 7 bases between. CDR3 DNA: TGCGCCAGCAGTCAATCCCGGTGGACTAATGAAAAACTGTTTTTT. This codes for CASSQSRWTNEKLFF.

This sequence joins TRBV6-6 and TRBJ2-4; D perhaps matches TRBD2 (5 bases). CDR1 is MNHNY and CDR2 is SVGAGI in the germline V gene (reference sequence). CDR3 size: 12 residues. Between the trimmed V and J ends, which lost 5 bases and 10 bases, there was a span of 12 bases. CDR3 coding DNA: TGTGCCAGCAGTCTCCCAGGCGGGATTCAGTACTTC. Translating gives CASSLPGGIQYF.

For the CDR3, the DNA is TGTGCCAGCAGTTGGGAGGGCAATCAGCCCCAGCATTTT. Translating gives CASSWEGNQPQHF. This chain links TRBV5-6 with TRBJ1-5, with no clear D. V was cut by 5 bases and J by 2 bases, with 8 bases left in between. Germline V CDR1 and CDR2: SGHDT, YYEEEE. This CDR3 is 13 amino acids long.

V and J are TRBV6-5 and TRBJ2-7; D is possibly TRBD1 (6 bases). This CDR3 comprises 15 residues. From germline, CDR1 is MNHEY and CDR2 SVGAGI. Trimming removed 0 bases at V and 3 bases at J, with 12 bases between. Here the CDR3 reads CASSYSIGGFYEQYF. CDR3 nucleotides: TGTGCCAGCAGTTACTCGATTGGGGGCTTCTACGAGCAGTACTTC.

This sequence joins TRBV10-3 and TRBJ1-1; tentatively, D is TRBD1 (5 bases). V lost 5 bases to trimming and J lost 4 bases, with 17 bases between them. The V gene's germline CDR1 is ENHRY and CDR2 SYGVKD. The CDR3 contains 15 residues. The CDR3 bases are TGTGCCATCAGTCAATGGGGAGGGGATGGCACTGAAGCTTTCTTT. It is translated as CAISQWGGDGTEAFF.

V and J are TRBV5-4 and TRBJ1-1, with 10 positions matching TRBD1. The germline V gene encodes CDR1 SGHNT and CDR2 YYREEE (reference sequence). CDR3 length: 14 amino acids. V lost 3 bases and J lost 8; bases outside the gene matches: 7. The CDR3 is CASSSATGGSEAFF. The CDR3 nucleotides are TGTGCCAGCAGCTCCGCGACAGGGGGCTCGGAAGCTTTCTTT. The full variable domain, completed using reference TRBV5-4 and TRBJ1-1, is ETGVTQSPTHLIKTRGQQVTLRCSSQSGHNTVSWYQQALGQGPQFIFQYYREEENGRGNFPPRFSGLQFPNYSSELNVNALELDDSALYLCASSSATGGSEAFFGQGTRLTVV.

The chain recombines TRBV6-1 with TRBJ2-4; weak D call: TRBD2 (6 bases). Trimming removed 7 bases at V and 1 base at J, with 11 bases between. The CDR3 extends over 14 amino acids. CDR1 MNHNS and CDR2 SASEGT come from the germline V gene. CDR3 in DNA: TGTGCCAGCATCGGTGGGGGGGCCAAAAACATTCAGTACTTC. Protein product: CASIGGGAKNIQYF.